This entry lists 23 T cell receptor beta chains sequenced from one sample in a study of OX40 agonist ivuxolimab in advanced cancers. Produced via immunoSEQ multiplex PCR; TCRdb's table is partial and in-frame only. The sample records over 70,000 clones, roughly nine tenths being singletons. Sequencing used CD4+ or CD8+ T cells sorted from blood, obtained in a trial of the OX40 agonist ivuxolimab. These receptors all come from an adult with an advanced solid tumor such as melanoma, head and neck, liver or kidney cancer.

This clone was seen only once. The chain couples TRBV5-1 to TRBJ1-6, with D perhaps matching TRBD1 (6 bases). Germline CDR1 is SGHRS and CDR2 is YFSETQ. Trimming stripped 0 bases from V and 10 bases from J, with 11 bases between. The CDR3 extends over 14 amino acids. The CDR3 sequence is CASSLEGGRSPLHF. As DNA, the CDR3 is TGCGCCAGCAGCTTGGAGGGGGGCCGATCACCCCTCCACTTT.

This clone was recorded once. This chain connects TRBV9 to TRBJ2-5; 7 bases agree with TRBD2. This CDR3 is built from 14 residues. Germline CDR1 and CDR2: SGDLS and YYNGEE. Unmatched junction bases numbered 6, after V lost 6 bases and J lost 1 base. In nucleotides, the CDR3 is TGTGCCAGCAATCGAGCGGGGCCCCAAGAGACCCAGTACTTC. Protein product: CASNRAGPQETQYF.

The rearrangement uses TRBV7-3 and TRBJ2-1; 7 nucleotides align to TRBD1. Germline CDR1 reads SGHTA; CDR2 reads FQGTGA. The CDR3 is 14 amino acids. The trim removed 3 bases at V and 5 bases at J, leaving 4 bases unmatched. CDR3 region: CASSLAGGNNEQFF. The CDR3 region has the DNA TGTGCCAGCAGCTTGGCAGGGGGAAACAATGAGCAGTTCTTC.

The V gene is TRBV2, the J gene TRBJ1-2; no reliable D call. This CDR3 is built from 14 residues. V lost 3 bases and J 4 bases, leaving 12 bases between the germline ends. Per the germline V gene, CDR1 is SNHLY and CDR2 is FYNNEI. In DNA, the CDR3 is TGTGCCAGCAGTGATCCGAGACCGAGCTATGGCTACACCTTC. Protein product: CASSDPRPSYGYTF.

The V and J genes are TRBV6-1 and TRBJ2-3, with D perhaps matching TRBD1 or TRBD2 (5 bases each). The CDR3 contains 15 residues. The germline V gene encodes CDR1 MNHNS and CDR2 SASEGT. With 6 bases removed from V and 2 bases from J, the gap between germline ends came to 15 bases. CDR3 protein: CASSRGPVPTDTQYF. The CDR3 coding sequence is TGTGCCAGCAGCCGGGGCCCCGTTCCCACAGATACGCAGTATTTT.

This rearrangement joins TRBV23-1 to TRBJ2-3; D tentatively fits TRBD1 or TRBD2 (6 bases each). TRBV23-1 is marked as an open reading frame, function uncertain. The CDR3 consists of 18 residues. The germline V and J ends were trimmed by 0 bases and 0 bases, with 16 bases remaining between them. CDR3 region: CASSQSIGGRVSTDTQYF. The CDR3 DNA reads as TGCGCCAGCAGTCAATCGATTGGGGGGCGGGTGAGCACAGATACGCAGTATTTT.

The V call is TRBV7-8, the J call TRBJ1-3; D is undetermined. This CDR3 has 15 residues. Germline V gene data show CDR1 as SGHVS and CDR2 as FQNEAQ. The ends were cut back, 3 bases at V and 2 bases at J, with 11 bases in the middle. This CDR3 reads CASSFSRIPGNTIYF. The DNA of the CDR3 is TGTGCCAGCAGCTTTTCCAGAATACCTGGAAACACCATATATTTT. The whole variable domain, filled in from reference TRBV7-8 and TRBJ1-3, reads GAGVSQSPRYKVAKRGQDVALRCDPISGHVSLFWYQQALGQGPEFLTYFQNEAQLDKSGLPSDRFFAERPEGSVSTLKIQRTQQEDSAVYLCASSFSRIPGNTIYFGEGSWLTVV.

CDR3 nucleotide sequence: TGTGCCAGCAGCCAAGATTTAGTCAGGGGGCGGGATGGCTACACCTTC. It yields the protein CASSQDLVRGRDGYTF. The V and J genes are TRBV4-2 and TRBJ1-2; 8 bases match TRBD1. Germline V gene data show CDR1 as LGHNA and CDR2 as YNFKEQ. The J segment lost 6 bases and the V segment lost 0 bases, leaving 9 bases of the junction unmatched. This CDR3 is built from 16 residues.

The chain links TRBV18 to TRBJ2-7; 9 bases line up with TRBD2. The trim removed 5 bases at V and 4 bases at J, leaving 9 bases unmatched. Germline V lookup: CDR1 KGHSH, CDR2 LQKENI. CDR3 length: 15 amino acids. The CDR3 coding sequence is TGTGCCAGCTCATTCAGTAGCGGGAGTTTGTACGAGCAGTACTTC. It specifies CASSFSSGSLYEQYF.

CDR3 amino acids: CASSPRGQPTGELFF. CDR3 DNA: TGTGCCAGCAGCCCACGTGGACAGCCCACCGGGGAGCTGTTTTTT. This chain joins TRBV9 and TRBJ2-2; perhaps TRBD1 as D (6 bases). CDR1 SGDLS and CDR2 YYNGEE come from the germline V gene. The CDR3 totals 15 residues. The ends were cut back, 4 bases at V and 4 bases at J, with 14 bases in the middle.

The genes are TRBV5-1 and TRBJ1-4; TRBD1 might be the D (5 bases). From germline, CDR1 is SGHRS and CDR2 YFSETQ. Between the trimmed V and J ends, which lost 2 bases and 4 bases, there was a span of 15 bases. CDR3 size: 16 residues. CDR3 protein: CASSFYSGPYNEKLFF. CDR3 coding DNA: TGCGCCAGCAGCTTTTATTCGGGACCGTATAATGAAAAACTGTTTTTT.

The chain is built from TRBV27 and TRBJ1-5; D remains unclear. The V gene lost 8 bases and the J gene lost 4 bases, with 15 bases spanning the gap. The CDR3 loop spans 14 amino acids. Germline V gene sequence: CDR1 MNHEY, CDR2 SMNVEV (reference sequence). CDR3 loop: CASRSPGANQPQHF. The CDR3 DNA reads TGTGCCAGCCGATCGCCAGGAGCGAATCAGCCCCAGCATTTT.

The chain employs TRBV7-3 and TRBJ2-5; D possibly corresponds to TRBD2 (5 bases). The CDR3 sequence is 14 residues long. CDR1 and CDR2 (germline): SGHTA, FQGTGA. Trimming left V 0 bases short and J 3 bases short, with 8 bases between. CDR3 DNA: TGTGCCAGCAGCTTAACTGGGAGAAAAGAGACCCAGTACTTC. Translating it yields CASSLTGRKETQYF.

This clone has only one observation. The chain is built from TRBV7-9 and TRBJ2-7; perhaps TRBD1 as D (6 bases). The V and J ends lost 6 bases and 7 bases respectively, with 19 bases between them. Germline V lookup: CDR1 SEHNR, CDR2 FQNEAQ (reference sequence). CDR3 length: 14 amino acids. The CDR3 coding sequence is TGTGCCAGCAGTTCCCAAGAGGGGGTTCGGGAGCAGTACGTC. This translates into CASSSQEGVREQYV.

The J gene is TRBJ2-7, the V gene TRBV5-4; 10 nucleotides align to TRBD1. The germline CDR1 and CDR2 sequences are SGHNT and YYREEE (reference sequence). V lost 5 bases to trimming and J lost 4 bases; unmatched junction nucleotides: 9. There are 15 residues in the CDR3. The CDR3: CASRLPGQGFYEQYF. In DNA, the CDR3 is TGTGCCAGCAGGCTACCGGGACAGGGGTTTTACGAGCAGTACTTC.

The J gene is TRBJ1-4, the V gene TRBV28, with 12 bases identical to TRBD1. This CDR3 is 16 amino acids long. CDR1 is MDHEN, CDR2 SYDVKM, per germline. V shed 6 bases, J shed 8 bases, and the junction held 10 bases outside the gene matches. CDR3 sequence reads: CASRGIHGTGGEKLFF. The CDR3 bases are TGTGCCAGCAGGGGTATTCATGGGACAGGGGGCGAAAAACTGTTTTTT.

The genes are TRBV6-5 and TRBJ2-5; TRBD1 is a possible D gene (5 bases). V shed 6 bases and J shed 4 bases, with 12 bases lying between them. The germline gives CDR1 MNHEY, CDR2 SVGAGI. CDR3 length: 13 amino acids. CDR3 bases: TGTGCCAGCAGCCAGGGCTTCGGAGAGACCCAGTACTTC. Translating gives CASSQGFGETQYF.

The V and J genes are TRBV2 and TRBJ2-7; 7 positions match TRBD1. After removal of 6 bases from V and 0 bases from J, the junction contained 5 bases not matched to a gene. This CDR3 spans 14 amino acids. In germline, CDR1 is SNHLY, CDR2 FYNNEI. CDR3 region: CASRIGDSSYEQYV. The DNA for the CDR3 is TGTGCCAGCAGAATAGGGGACAGCTCCTACGAGCAGTACGTC.

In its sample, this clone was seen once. The DNA for the CDR3 is TGTGCCAGCAGCTTTGTCCGGGACTCATACAATGAGCAGTTCTTC. This codes for CASSFVRDSYNEQFF. The chain recombines TRBV7-3 with TRBJ2-1; a weak D match, TRBD2 (6 bases). Germline CDR1 and CDR2: SGHTA and FQGTGA. Trimming removed 3 bases at V and 4 bases at J, with 13 bases between. This CDR3 region has 15 residues.

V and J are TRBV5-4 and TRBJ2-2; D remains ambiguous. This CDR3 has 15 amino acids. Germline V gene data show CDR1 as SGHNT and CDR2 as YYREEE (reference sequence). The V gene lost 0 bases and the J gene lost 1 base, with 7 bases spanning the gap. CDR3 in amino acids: CASSLDLQNTGELFF. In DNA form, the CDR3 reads TGTGCCAGCAGCTTGGACCTTCAGAACACCGGGGAGCTGTTTTTT.

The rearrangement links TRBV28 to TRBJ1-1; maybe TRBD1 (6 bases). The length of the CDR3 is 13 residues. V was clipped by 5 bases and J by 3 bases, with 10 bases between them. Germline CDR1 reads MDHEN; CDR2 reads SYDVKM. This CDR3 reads CASSRGGHTEAFF. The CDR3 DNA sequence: TGTGCCAGCAGTCGGGGGGGCCACACTGAAGCTTTCTTT.

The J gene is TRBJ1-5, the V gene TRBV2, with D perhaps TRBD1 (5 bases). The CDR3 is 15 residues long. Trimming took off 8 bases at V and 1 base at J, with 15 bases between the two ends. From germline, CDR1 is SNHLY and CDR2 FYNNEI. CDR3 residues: CASRGDGGSNQPQHF. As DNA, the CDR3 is TGTGCCAGCCGAGGGGACGGAGGGAGCAATCAGCCCCAGCATTTT.

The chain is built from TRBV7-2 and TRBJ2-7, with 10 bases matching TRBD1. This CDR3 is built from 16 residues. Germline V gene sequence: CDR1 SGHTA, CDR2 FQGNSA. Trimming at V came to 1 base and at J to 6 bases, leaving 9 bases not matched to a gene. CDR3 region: CASSLVAGTGDFEQYF. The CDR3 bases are TGTGCCAGCAGCTTAGTCGCCGGGACAGGGGACTTCGAGCAGTACTTC.